Below are 3 T cell receptor beta chains sequenced from a single sample in a study of CD8 T cells in ankylosing spondylitis. TCRdb ran MiXCR on the 5' RACE reads and lists one entry per CDR3 protein. The sample consists of about 42,000 distinct CDR3 sequences, over 3.5% of them appearing once. The material sequenced was blood, either unsorted or a sorted T cell fraction (not recorded which). The receptor source for this set is a female donor with ankylosing spondylitis or in good health (not recorded which).

To note about this clonotype: A read error may produce the germline difference seen at one junction end. The chain links TRBV9 to TRBJ2-2, with D uncertain. The CDR3 is 14 residues long. The germline gives CDR1 SGDLS, CDR2 YYNGEE. CDR3 bases: TGTGCCAACAGCGTAGCTGAGCACAACGGGGAGCTGTTTTTT. It is translated as CANSVAEHNGELFF.

This clonotype appeared many times. The chain has TRBV9 and TRBJ2-1; 7 bases align to TRBD2. Per germline, CDR1 SGDLS and CDR2 YYNGEE. The CDR3 contains 16 residues. Unmatched junction bases numbered 5, after V lost 1 base and J lost 1 base. The CDR3 bases are TGTGCCAGCAGCGTATCGGGGGGTGTGTCCTACAATGAGCAGTTCTTC. This gives the protein CASSVSGGVSYNEQFF.

In its sample, this clonotype was seen many times. The chain carries TRBV9 and TRBJ2-3; TRBD1 might be the D (6 bases). In germline, CDR1 is SGDLS, CDR2 YYNGEE. V shed 3 bases and J shed 5 bases, with 10 bases lying between them. CDR3 size: 13 residues. The CDR3: CASSEQGRDTQYF. CDR3 coding DNA: TGTGCCAGCAGCGAACAGGGTCGAGATACGCAGTATTTT.